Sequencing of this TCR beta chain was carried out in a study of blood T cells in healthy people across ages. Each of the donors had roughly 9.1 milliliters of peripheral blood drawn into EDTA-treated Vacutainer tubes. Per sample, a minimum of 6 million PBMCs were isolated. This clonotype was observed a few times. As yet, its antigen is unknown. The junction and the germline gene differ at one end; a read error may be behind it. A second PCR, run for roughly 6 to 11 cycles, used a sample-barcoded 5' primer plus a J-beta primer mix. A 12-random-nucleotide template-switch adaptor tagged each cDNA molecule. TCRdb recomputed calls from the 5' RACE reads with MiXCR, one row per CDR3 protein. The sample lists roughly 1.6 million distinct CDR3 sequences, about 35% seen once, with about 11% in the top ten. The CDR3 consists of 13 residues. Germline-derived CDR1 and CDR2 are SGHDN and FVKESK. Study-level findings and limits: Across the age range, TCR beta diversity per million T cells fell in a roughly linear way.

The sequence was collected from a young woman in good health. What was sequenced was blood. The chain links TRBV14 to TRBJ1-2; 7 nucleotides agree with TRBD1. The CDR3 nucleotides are TGTGCCAGCAACCAAAAGGGGGCCCGTGGCTACACCTTC. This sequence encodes CASNQKGARGYTF.